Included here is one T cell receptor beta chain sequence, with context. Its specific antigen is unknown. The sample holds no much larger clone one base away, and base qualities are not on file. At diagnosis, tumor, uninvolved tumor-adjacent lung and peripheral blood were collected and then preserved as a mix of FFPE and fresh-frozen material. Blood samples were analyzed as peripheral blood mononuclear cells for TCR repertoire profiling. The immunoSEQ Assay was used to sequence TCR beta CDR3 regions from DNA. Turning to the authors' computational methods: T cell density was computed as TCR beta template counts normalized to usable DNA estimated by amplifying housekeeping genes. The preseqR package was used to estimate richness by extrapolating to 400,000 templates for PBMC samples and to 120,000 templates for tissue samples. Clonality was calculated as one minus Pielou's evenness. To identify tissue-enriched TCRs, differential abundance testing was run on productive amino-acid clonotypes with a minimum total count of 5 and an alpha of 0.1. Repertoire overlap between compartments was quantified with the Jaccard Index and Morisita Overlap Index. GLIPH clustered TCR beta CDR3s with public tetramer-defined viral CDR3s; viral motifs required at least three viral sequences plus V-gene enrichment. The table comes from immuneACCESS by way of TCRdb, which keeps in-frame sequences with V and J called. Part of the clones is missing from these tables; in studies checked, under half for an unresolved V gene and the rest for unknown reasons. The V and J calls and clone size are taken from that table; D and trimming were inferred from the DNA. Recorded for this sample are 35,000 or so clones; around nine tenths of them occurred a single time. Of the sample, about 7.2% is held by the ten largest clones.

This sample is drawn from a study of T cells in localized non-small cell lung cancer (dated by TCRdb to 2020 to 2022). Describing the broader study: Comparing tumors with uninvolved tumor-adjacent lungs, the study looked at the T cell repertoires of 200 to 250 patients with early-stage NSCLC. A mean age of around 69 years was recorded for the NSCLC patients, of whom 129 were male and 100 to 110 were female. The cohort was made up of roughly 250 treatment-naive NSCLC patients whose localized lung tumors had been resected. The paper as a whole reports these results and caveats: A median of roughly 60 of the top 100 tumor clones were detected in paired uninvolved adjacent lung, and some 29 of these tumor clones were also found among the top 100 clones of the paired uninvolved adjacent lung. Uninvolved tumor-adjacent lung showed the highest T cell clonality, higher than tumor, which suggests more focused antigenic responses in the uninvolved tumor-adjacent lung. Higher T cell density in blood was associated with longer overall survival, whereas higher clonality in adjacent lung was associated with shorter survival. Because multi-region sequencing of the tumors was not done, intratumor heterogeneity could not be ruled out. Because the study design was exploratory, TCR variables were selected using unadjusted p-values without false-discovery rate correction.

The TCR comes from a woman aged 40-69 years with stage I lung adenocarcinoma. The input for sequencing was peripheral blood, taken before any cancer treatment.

The DNA sequence is given as TGCGCCAGCAGCCACAGACAGGGAGGAAGGTACGAGCAGTACTTC. This encodes CASSHRQGGRYEQYF. The sequence joins TRBV4-1 to TRBJ2-7, with TRBD1 perhaps the D gene, on 7 matching bases. Including the terminal cysteine and phenylalanine, the CDR3 comprises 15 residues. Of all the DNA, just the CDR3 is kept, 45 bases in frame from base 1. CDR1 MGHRA and CDR2 YSYEKL are derived from the germline V gene. V is shortened by 3 bases, J by 4 bases, and the region joining them spans 16 bases.